Listed below are T cell receptor beta chains from one sample, sequenced in a study of blood T cell repertoires in COVID-19. Repertoires were generated with immunoSEQ multiplex PCR, while TCRdb's copy carries only in-frame clones and drops some. The data contain roughly 45,000 clones, around four fifths of them singletons. The source material was peripheral blood. The source is a man aged 50-59 years with active COVID-19. The CDR3 runs from the conserved cysteine through the conserved F or W. A D gene is named only where the DNA matches it firmly. Clone size appears in some rows only: once, few, many, or a class for an expanded clone.

>.|TRBV7-2|.|14|TRBJ2-5
TGTGCCAGCAGCCCCCTTGGGGCAAAGGAGACCCAGTACTTC
CASSPLGAKETQYF
>.|TRBV19|.|15|TRBJ2-1
TGTGCCAGTAGTACCTACAGGGTCCCGTCCAATGAGCAGTTCTTC
CASSTYRVPSNEQFF
>.|TRBV6-5|once|14|TRBJ1-1
TGTGCCAGCAGTTACTCCCCGGGAAGCACTGAAGCTTTCTTT
CASSYSPGSTEAFF
>TRBD1|TRBV30|.|15|TRBJ2-1
TGTGCCTGGAGTGCCGGGACAGGGGGAGAGAATGAGCAGTTCTTC
CAWSAGTGGENEQFF
>TRBD2|TRBV5-4|.|14|TRBJ2-1
TGTGCCAGCAGCTCCGGCGGGGGTTACAATGAGCAGTTCTTC
CASSSGGGYNEQFF
>.|TRBV4-3|.|16|TRBJ2-1
TGCGCCAGCAGCCAAGACCTCCTGAGGGTCCGCAATGAGCAGTTCTTC
CASSQDLLRVRNEQFF
>.|TRBV6-2/TRBV6-3|.|15|TRBJ1-5
TGTGCCAGCAGTTCGATTACAGGGCTCTTTCAGCCCCAGCATTTT
CASSSITGLFQPQHF
>TRBD1|TRBV6-4|.|14|TRBJ1-3
TGTGCCAGCAGGGACAGGGGCATTGGAAACACCATATATTTT
CASRDRGIGNTIYF
>.|TRBV24-1|.|13|TRBJ2-2
TGTGCCACCTCCGGTCGGAGCACCGGGGAGCTGTTTTTT
CATSGRSTGELFF
>.|TRBV7-9|.|14|TRBJ2-3
TGTGCCAGCAGCTTAGCGAGACATGCAGATACGCAGTATTTT
CASSLARHADTQYF
>TRBD1|TRBV9|.|15|TRBJ1-2
TGTGCCAGCAGCGAGACAGGGTCTGGTAACTATGGCTACACCTTC
CASSETGSGNYGYTF
>TRBD2|TRBV3-1/TRBV3-2|.|14|TRBJ2-1
TGTGCCAGCAGCCAACCCCGGGAGGGGAATGAGCAGTTCTTC
CASSQPREGNEQFF
>.|TRBV18|.|13|TRBJ1-1
TGTGCCAGCTCACCCCAAACGGGAACTGAAGCTTTCTTT
CASSPQTGTEAFF
>.|TRBV19|.|16|TRBJ2-1
TGTGCCAGTAGTCCGAGGACAGCCAATTACCTCAATGAGCAGTTCTTC
CASSPRTANYLNEQFF
>.|TRBV2|.|15|TRBJ2-6
TGTGCCAGCAGTGTACAGAGCTCTGGGGCCAACGTCCTGACTTTC
CASSVQSSGANVLTF
>.|TRBV21-1|.|12|TRBJ1-1
TGTGCCAGGGACACAGAGAACACTGAAGCTTTCTTT
CARDTENTEAFF
>TRBD2|TRBV7-3|once|15|TRBJ2-1
TGTGCCAGCAGCTCTAGACTAGCGGTGTACAATGAGCAGTTCTTC
CASSSRLAVYNEQFF
>TRBD2|TRBV7-2|.|16|TRBJ2-3
TGTGCCAGCAGCTTAAGTAGCGGGGGGCGCACAGATACGCAGTATTTT
CASSLSSGGRTDTQYF
>TRBD1|TRBV3-1/TRBV3-2|.|16|TRBJ2-5
TGTGCCAGCAGCCAAAGACAGGGGACCCTGCAAGAGACCCAGTACTTC
CASSQRQGTLQETQYF
>.|TRBV15|.|14|TRBJ2-7
TGTGCCACCAGCGTGACTAGGGACTCCTACGAGCAGTACTTC
CATSVTRDSYEQYF
>TRBD2|TRBV7-6|.|17|TRBJ2-3
TGTGCCAGCAGCCGACCTCGACTAGCGCCAAACACAGATACGCAGTATTTT
CASSRPRLAPNTDTQYF
>TRBD1|TRBV20-1|.|11|TRBJ2-7
TGCAGTGCCGGGGGACAGGGGGAGCAGTACTTC
CSAGGQGEQYF
>.|TRBV7-9|few|13|TRBJ2-3
TGTGCCAGCAGAAAGGGGGACACAGATACGCAGTATTTT
CASRKGDTDTQYF
>TRBD2|TRBV6-6|.|16|TRBJ2-3
TGTGCCAGCAGTACCACGGGGCGGGGGGGCACAGATACGCAGTATTTT
CASSTTGRGGTDTQYF